The clone carrying this T cell receptor (beta chain) has a single count. Its cognate antigen is unknown. A single base separates this from a much larger clone, so it may be a read error. The V gene's germline CDR1 is DFQATT and CDR2 SNEGSKA (reference sequence). The CDR3 is made up of 16 amino acids. The J segment lost 4 bases and the V segment lost 1 base, leaving 10 bases of the junction unmatched. Each CDR3 protein gets one entry after TCRdb re-called the 5' RACE reads with MiXCR. The sample carries about 41,000 distinct CDR3 sequences, just under 30% recorded once. Study-level points and caveats: Tumor Treg TCRs overlapped most with tumor naive CD4+ cells.

This sequence originates from a female donor with breast cancer. V gene TRBV20-1 combines with J gene TRBJ2-5; 9 nucleotides align to TRBD2. The sequenced material came from memory CD4+ T cells sorted from a lymph node. The subset is: memory CD4+ T cells, CD4+CD45RO+CD25-. CDR3: CSARAPSSGITETQYF. Here the CDR3 DNA reads TGCAGTGCTAGAGCCCCATCTAGCGGGATAACAGAGACCCAGTACTTC.